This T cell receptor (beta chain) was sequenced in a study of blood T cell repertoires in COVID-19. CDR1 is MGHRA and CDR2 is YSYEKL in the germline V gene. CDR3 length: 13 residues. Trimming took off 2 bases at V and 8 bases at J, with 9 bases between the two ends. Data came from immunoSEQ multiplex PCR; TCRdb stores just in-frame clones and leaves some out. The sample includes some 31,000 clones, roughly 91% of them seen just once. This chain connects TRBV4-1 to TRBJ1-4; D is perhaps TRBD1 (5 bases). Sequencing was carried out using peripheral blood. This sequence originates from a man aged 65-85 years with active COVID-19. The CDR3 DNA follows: TGCGCCAGCAGCCAATGGCGGGGGGAAAAACTGTTTTTT. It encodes CASSQWRGEKLFF.